These T cell receptor beta chains were read from a single sample in a study of beta chain features in type 1 diabetes. Sequencing used immunoSEQ multiplex PCR; TCRdb keeps in-frame clones, though not all of them. The data contain 640,000 or so clones, 10% to 15% of them singletons. The sample was naive CD4+ T cells from blood. Source of these receptors: a man younger than 30 with type 1 diabetes. Both conserved end residues are part of each CDR3. Fields, in order: clone size, V gene, D gene, J gene, CDR3 protein, CDR3 DNA. The D gene is left open where the match is weak. Clone size, where shown, is once, few, many, or a class for clones that have expanded.

-	TRBV4-1	TRBD2	TRBJ2-1	CASSQPGLAEVDEQFF	TGCGCCAGCAGCCAGCCGGGACTAGCGGAGGTCGATGAGCAGTTCTTC
-	TRBV11-2	-	TRBJ1-5	CASSLTGLDQPQHF	TGTGCCAGCAGCTTAACGGGTTTAGATCAGCCCCAGCATTTT
-	TRBV5-1	TRBD1	TRBJ2-7	CASSHKTGGSYEQYF	TGCGCCAGCAGCCACAAGACAGGGGGCTCCTACGAGCAGTACTTC
few	TRBV5-1	-	TRBJ2-3	CASSAPGLQDTQYF	TGCGCCAGCAGCGCACCGGGACTTCAAGATACGCAGTATTTT
few	TRBV6-1	-	TRBJ1-1	CASTLGREYTEAFF	TGTGCCAGCACCCTCGGCAGGGAGTACACTGAAGCTTTCTTT
few	TRBV7-7	TRBD1	TRBJ2-5	CASSLQGWDQETQYF	TGTGCTAGCAGCTTACAGGGGTGGGATCAAGAGACCCAGTACTTC
few	TRBV5-4	TRBD2	TRBJ2-1	CASSFGLVGNNEQFF	TGTGCCAGCAGCTTTGGACTAGTAGGCAACAATGAGCAGTTCTTC
few	TRBV10-3	-	TRBJ2-1	CAISEFDEQFF	TGTGCCATCAGTGAGTTCGATGAGCAGTTCTTC
-	TRBV28	-	TRBJ2-7	CASSVGPTYEQYF	TGTGCCAGCAGCGTCGGACCCACCTACGAGCAGTACTTC
few	TRBV7-9	-	TRBJ2-3	CASSSQDTQYF	TGTGCCAGCAGCTCGCAAGATACGCAGTATTTT
-	TRBV7-9	TRBD1	TRBJ2-7	CASRPGQGSYEQYF	TGTGCCAGCAGACCTGGACAGGGATCCTACGAGCAGTACTTC
-	TRBV19	-	TRBJ1-5	CASRELGRNSNQPQHF	TGTGCCAGTCGAGAGCTCGGTAGAAATAGCAATCAGCCCCAGCATTTT
-	TRBV7-8	-	TRBJ2-1	CASSLDYINEQFF	TGTGCCAGCAGCTTGGACTACATCAATGAGCAGTTCTTC
-	TRBV18	-	TRBJ1-1	CASSPGAGTEAFF	TGTGCCAGCTCACCAGGGGCCGGCACTGAAGCTTTCTTT
-	TRBV7-9	-	TRBJ1-4	CASSSRWGADEKLFF	TGTGCCAGCAGCTCAAGGTGGGGGGCGGATGAAAAACTGTTTTTT
few	TRBV30	-	TRBJ1-1	CAWSSSWNAFF	TGTGCCTGGTCCTCAAGCTGGAACGCTTTCTTT
few	TRBV6-6	-	TRBJ2-6	CASRDTSSGANVLTF	TGTGCCAGCCGGGACACCAGCTCTGGGGCCAACGTCCTGACTTTC
few	TRBV13	TRBD1	TRBJ1-2	CASTERQGLGGYTF	TGTGCCAGCACCGAAAGACAGGGATTAGGAGGCTACACCTTC
-	TRBV11-2	TRBD1	TRBJ1-6	CASSFQGARDSPLHF	TGTGCCAGCAGCTTTCAGGGGGCGCGGGATTCACCCCTCCACTTT
-	TRBV28	TRBD1	TRBJ2-5	CASTADRGGQETQYF	TGTGCCAGCACCGCGGACAGGGGGGGTCAAGAGACCCAGTACTTC
-	TRBV21-1	-	TRBJ2-7	CASSTNYRGRSYEQYF	TGTGCCAGCAGCACCAACTACAGGGGCCGATCCTACGAGCAGTACTTC
-	TRBV6-6	-	TRBJ1-4	CASRAQVPNEKLFF	TGTGCCAGCAGAGCACAGGTCCCAAATGAAAAACTGTTTTTT
-	TRBV29-1	-	TRBJ1-1	CSVEVPRWGRRAFF	TGCAGCGTTGAGGTCCCCAGGTGGGGAAGAAGGGCTTTCTTT
few	TRBV23-1	TRBD1	TRBJ1-5	CASNAACGQGNQPQHF	TGCGCCAGCAATGCTGCCTGCGGACAGGGAAATCAGCCCCAGCATTTT
-	TRBV5-1	-	TRBJ2-1	CASSRLGNPYNEQFF	TGCGCCAGCAGCCGACTAGGGAACCCTTACAATGAGCAGTTCTTC
-	TRBV30	-	TRBJ2-5	CAWSVSAVYQETQYF	TGTGCCTGGAGTGTATCGGCTGTGTACCAAGAGACCCAGTACTTC
-	TRBV30	-	TRBJ1-5	CAWTHYNSNQPQHF	TGTGCCTGGACTCACTACAATAGCAATCAGCCCCAGCATTTT
-	TRBV5-1	-	TRBJ1-1	CASSANTGLGLSEAFF	TGCGCCAGCAGCGCCAACACGGGCCTCGGGTTGTCTGAAGCTTTCTTT
-	TRBV11-2	TRBD1	TRBJ2-7	CASSLQGQKLFGEQYF	TGTGCCAGCAGCCTCCAGGGACAGAAGCTTTTCGGAGAGCAGTACTTC
-	TRBV28	-	TRBJ2-7	CASSPGSNYEQYF	TGTGCCAGCAGTCCAGGGTCTAATTACGAGCAGTACTTC
few	TRBV5-1	TRBD2	TRBJ2-1	CASSSIPGTSDEQFF	TGCGCCAGCAGCTCAATACCCGGGACTAGCGATGAGCAGTTCTTC
-	TRBV10-3	TRBD2	TRBJ2-1	CAIRSSGGDSYNEQFF	TGTGCCATCAGGAGTAGCGGGGGCGACTCCTACAATGAGCAGTTCTTC
few	TRBV7-9	TRBD1	TRBJ1-1	CASSSRTGPNTEAFF	TGTGCCAGCAGCTCCAGGACAGGGCCGAACACTGAAGCTTTCTTT
-	TRBV2	-	TRBJ2-3	CASSEGVAATDTQYF	TGTGCCAGCAGTGAAGGGGTAGCTGCCACAGATACGCAGTATTTT
few	TRBV10-3	-	TRBJ2-1	CAISESGFYNEQFF	TGTGCCATCAGTGAGTCGGGCTTTTACAATGAGCAGTTCTTC
-	TRBV14	-	TRBJ2-1	CASSQELTSWNEQFF	TGTGCCAGCAGCCAAGAGCTGACTAGTTGGAATGAGCAGTTCTTC
-	TRBV9	-	TRBJ1-6	CASNGQRDSPLHF	TGTGCCTCGAACGGGCAGCGAGATTCACCCCTCCACTTT
-	TRBV30	-	TRBJ1-5	CAWSVPDALGQPQHF	TGTGCCTGGAGTGTACCGGACGCCCTCGGGCAGCCCCAGCATTTT
few	TRBV2	-	TRBJ1-6	CASVRSSYNSPLHF	TGTGCCAGCGTCAGGAGCTCCTATAATTCACCCCTCCACTTT
-	TRBV5-1	TRBD1	TRBJ2-1	CASSAAGGTYNEQFF	TGCGCCAGCAGCGCCGCAGGGGGAACCTACAATGAGCAGTTCTTC
-	TRBV15	TRBD1	TRBJ1-2	CATSRAGQGSYGYTF	TGTGCCACCAGCAGAGCCGGACAGGGGAGCTATGGCTACACCTTC
-	TRBV30	TRBD1	TRBJ2-7	CAWKGAGPSYEQYF	TGTGCCTGGAAGGGGGCAGGACCCTCCTACGAGCAGTACTTC
-	TRBV11-2	-	TRBJ1-4	CASSLGGGKLFF	TGTGCCAGCAGCTTAGGAGGCGGGAAACTGTTTTTT
-	TRBV6-5	-	TRBJ2-3	CASSYRRGQGDTQYF	TGTGCCAGCAGTTACCGTAGAGGTCAAGGAGATACGCAGTATTTT
few	TRBV7-9	-	TRBJ1-4	CASSFRDGNEKLFF	TGTGCCAGCAGCTTCCGGGACGGTAATGAAAAACTGTTTTTT
few	TRBV4-1	TRBD1	TRBJ2-1	CASSHRTGQEGNEQFF	TGCGCCAGCAGCCATAGAACGGGACAGGAAGGCAATGAGCAGTTCTTC
-	TRBV28	-	TRBJ2-1	CASLLGGSNTYNEQFF	TGTGCCAGCCTCCTTGGCGGAAGCAACACCTACAATGAGCAGTTCTTC
-	TRBV5-1	-	TRBJ2-1	CASSGGLAGGEQFF	TGCGCCAGCAGCGGTGGGCTAGCAGGAGGGGAGCAGTTCTTC
few	TRBV30	-	TRBJ1-2	CAWSIGQLYGYTF	TGTGCCTGGAGTATCGGACAGCTGTATGGCTACACCTTC
-	TRBV27	TRBD2	TRBJ2-7	CASSSLAGGRREQYF	TGTGCCAGCAGTTCCCTAGCGGGGGGGCGAAGAGAGCAGTACTTC
few	TRBV11-1	-	TRBJ2-5	CASSLGGMETQYF	TGTGCCAGCAGCTTAGGGGGAATGGAGACCCAGTACTTC
-	TRBV7-9	-	TRBJ1-5	CASSQVGMGISNQPQHF	TGTGCCAGCAGCCAAGTCGGTATGGGGATTAGCAATCAGCCCCAGCATTTT
few	TRBV18	-	TRBJ2-5	CASSPGTQETQYF	TGTGCCAGCTCTCCGGGAACCCAAGAGACCCAGTACTTC
few	TRBV7-9	TRBD1	TRBJ1-2	CASSVTGVGYTF	TGTGCCAGCAGCGTTACAGGGGTCGGCTACACCTTC
-	TRBV4-2	TRBD1	TRBJ2-7	CASSQPDRGSSYEQYF	TGTGCCAGCAGCCAACCTGACAGGGGGAGCTCCTACGAGCAGTACTTC
-	TRBV7-8	-	TRBJ2-1	CASSLTPSSYNEQFF	TGTGCCAGCAGCTTGACTCCGAGCTCCTACAATGAGCAGTTCTTC
few	TRBV7-3	-	TRBJ1-2	CASSLNRAPNYGYTF	TGTGCCAGCAGCCTCAACAGGGCCCCTAACTATGGCTACACCTTC
few	TRBV9	-	TRBJ1-6	CASSPEQGGRSPLHF	TGTGCCAGCAGCCCCGAACAGGGTGGTCGATCACCCCTCCACTTT
-	TRBV9	-	TRBJ2-1	CASSVMGGEQFF	TGTGCCAGCAGCGTTATGGGAGGTGAGCAGTTCTTC